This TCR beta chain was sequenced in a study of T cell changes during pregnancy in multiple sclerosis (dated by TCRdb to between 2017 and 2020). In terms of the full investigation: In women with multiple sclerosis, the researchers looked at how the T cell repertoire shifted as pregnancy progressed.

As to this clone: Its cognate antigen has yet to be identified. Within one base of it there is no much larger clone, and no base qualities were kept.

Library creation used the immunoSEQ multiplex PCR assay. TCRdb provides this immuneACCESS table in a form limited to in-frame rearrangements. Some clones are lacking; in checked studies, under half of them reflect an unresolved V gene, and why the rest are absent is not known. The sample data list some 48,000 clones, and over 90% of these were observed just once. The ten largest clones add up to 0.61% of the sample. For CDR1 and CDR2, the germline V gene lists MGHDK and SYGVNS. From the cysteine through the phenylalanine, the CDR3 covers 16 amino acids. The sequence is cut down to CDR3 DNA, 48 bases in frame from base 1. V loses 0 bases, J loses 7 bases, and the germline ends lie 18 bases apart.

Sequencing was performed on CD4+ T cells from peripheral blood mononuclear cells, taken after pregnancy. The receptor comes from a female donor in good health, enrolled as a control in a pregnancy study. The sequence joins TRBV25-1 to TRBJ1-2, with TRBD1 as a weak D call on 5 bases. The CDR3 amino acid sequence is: CASSEYRRGAGGGYTF. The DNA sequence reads TGTGCCAGCAGTGAATATAGGAGGGGCGCGGGAGGTGGCTACACCTTC.